This TCR beta chain was retrieved from a study of blood T cell repertoires in COVID-19 (dated by TCRdb to about 2020). Background on the whole study: The collaborator samples originated in the United States, Italy and Spain and spanned the acute and convalescent phases of COVID-19. The prospective study material was composed of cDNA or gDNA derived from T cells, B-cell-depleted T cells, or PBMCs. Deeply sampled blood TCRbeta repertoires from subjects exposed to, actively infected with, or recovered from COVID-19 were included in the dataset. The repertoires were released in a freely available public database meant as a resource for research on the immune response to SARS-CoV-2. Samples were obtained from the ongoing ImmuneRACE study (first 160 participants) and from approximately 1,200 subjects provided by 6 global collaborators. The sample metadata nearly always contained a de-identified subject ID, COVID-19 status, age in years and sex. Where available, HLA class I and class II types were obtained from metadata supplied by the sample provider rather than from assay-based typing. General findings and caveats noted by the study authors: Clinical and demographic metadata were provided uncurated, with the amount varying by source and participant.

Inclusive of the bounding cysteine and phenylalanine, the CDR3 is 15 residues long. Just the 45-base CDR3 DNA is kept, in frame starting at base 1. The germline V gene encodes CDR1 MGHRA and CDR2 YSYEKL. V and J lose 0 bases and 10 bases, and a span of 16 bases separates them. In the prospective study, participants were roughly 18 to 100 years old, resided in under 30 geographic areas of the United States, and were enrolled through a virtual design. In the prospective study, cohorts were assigned on the basis of participant-reported clinical history obtained from a screening survey and a study questionnaire. ImmuneRACE Cohort 3 recovered participants were defined by two consecutive negative NP/OP PCR tests, healthcare professional clearance, or symptom resolution. Each participant in the prospective study had whole blood, serum and a nasopharyngeal or oropharyngeal swab collected by mobile phlebotomists. Additional blood draws and questionnaires over an approximately 2-month period could optionally be provided by prospective study participants. Before DNA extraction, blood samples from the prospective study were shipped at room temperature or frozen.

The immunoSEQ Assay, a bias-controlled multiplex PCR, was used to amplify TCRbeta CDR3 regions from genomic DNA. On the study's bioinformatics: The number of nucleated cells in each sample was estimated from the amplification of reference gene primers within the assay. To quantify the absolute abundance of each unique TCRbeta CDR3 rearrangement, sequence reads were collapsed and filtered. For each sample, productive Simpson clonality was calculated by taking the square root of Simpson's diversity index across productive rearrangements. TCRdb took this table from immuneACCESS and kept in-frame rearrangements with V and J called. Such tables lack part of the clones; where checked against another copy, unresolved V genes explain under half of the gap, and the rest is unexplained. V, J and clone size reflect that table, while D and trimming were determined from the DNA. Within this sample are 490,000 or so clones, with approximately 90% of them counted one time only. Roughly 8% of the sample is in the top ten clones.

Turning to this clone: Its antigen remains undetermined. The input lacks base qualities; no much larger clone sits a single base away.

Material: PBMCs or T cells enriched from blood (not recorded which). Recombination connected TRBV4-1 to TRBJ2-1; matching of 7 bases hints at TRBD1 as the D gene. The TCR comes from a woman aged 55-69 years who had recovered from COVID-19. This receptor carries the CDR3 CASSQDQRRDREQFF. The nucleotide sequence reads TGCGCCAGCAGCCAAGATCAAAGGAGGGACAGAGAGCAGTTCTTC.